Shown below are 7 T cell receptor beta chains from a single sample sequenced in a study of T cell responses to AZD1222 COVID-19 vaccine. Measured with immunoSEQ multiplex PCR; TCRdb has only the in-frame clones, and not every one. This sample has about 76,000 clones; 90% occur once, and the top ten carry about 4.3%. The source material was peripheral blood, sampled on day 0 of AZD1222 vaccination. These receptors all stem from an adult in good health.

This chain links TRBV7-2 with TRBJ2-7; D is ambiguous. Germline assignment: CDR1 SGHTA and CDR2 FQGNSA. Trimming shortened V by 1 base and J by 5 bases, and 9 bases separated the two germline ends. The CDR3 is made up of 13 amino acids. The CDR3 spells CASSLGPNNEQYF. The CDR3 DNA sequence: TGTGCCAGCAGCTTAGGCCCTAATAACGAGCAGTACTTC.

The gene calls are TRBV5-1 and TRBJ2-1, with TRBD1 identical over 7 bases. CDR3 length: 14 amino acids. Germline V gene sequence: CDR1 SGHRS, CDR2 YFSETQ. V lost 2 bases and J lost 4; bases outside the gene matches: 3. Here the CDR3 DNA reads TGCGCCAGCAGCTTACCGGGACAGTACAATGAGCAGTTCTTC. Its translation: CASSLPGQYNEQFF.

This rearrangement joins TRBV3-1 (or the pseudogene TRBV3-2) to TRBJ2-7; 8 bases map to TRBD1. In germline, CDR1 is LGHDT, CDR2 YNNKEL (reference sequence). V gave up 5 bases and J gave up 3 bases; unmatched junction bases: 6. CDR3 length: 14 residues. CDR3 sequence reads: CASSRTGNLYEQYF. CDR3 in DNA: TGTGCCAGCAGCAGGACAGGGAATCTCTACGAGCAGTACTTC.

The chain employs TRBV5-1 and TRBJ2-1; no clear D. V shed 4 bases and J shed 8 bases, with 10 bases lying between them. This CDR3 has 12 amino acids. CDR1 is SGHRS, CDR2 YFSETQ, per germline. The DNA for the CDR3 is TGCGCCAGCAGCCCACTATTGGATGAGCAGTTCTTC. This encodes CASSPLLDEQFF.

The rearrangement joins TRBV5-6 to TRBJ2-2, with D unclear. The CDR3 extends over 13 amino acids. Germline CDR1 and CDR2: SGHDT and YYEEEE. V lost 7 bases to trimming and J lost 0 bases, with 7 bases between them. Here the CDR3 reads CASGFSNTGELFF. The CDR3 DNA is TGTGCCAGCGGATTTTCGAACACCGGGGAGCTGTTTTTT.

This chain joins TRBV5-1 and TRBJ2-1, with D perhaps TRBD2 (6 bases). The germline V gene encodes CDR1 SGHRS and CDR2 YFSETQ. There are 12 residues in the CDR3. V dropped 6 bases and J dropped 10 bases, with 14 bases sitting between them. This chain's CDR3 is CASKLVGLEQFF. As DNA, the CDR3 is TGCGCCAGCAAGCTTGTGGGACTGGAGCAGTTCTTC.

The V call is TRBV24-1, the J call TRBJ1-5; 10 positions match TRBD1. Trimming at V came to 7 bases and at J to 7 bases, leaving 9 bases not matched to a gene. The CDR3 has 15 residues. Germline V gives CDR1 KGHDR, CDR2 SFDVKD. The CDR3 region has the DNA TGTGCCACCAGGAGAGACAGGGGGCATAAGCAGCCCCAGCATTTT. Translated: CATRRDRGHKQPQHF.